A single sample gave rise to the 2 T cell receptor beta chains below, sequenced in a study of CD8 T cells in Susac syndrome. The RNA, about 0.45 to 1 ug, was put through reverse transcription using random hexamers. TCRdb called the immunoSEQ multiplex PCR reads again in MiXCR, with one record for every CDR3 protein. The sample carries around 190,000 distinct CDR3 sequences, 90% to 95% recorded once. The sequencing input was CD4+ T cells from PBMCs. The source is a human donor with Susac syndrome.

This sequence joins TRBV2 and TRBJ1-2, with TRBD1 matching 10 bases. The ends lost 6 bases at V and 8 bases at J; junction bases unmatched: 3. Per the germline V gene, CDR1 is SNHLY and CDR2 is FYNNEI. The CDR3 loop spans 12 amino acids. The CDR3: CASRGQGNGYTF. The CDR3 DNA reads as TGTGCCAGCAGGGGACAGGGGAACGGCTACACCTTC.

The chain employs TRBV3-1 and TRBJ2-3; D is undetermined. This CDR3 region has 12 residues. Germline CDR1 reads LGHDT; CDR2 reads YNNKEL (reference sequence). Trimming took off 0 bases at V and 4 bases at J, with 2 bases between the two ends. The CDR3 here is CASSQESDTQYF. The CDR3 DNA sequence: TGTGCCAGCAGCCAAGAATCAGATACGCAGTATTTT.